These 24 T cell receptor beta chains were all obtained from the same sample, sequenced in a study of blood T cell repertoires in COVID-19. TCRdb's copy holds only in-frame clones and misses some; the assay was immunoSEQ multiplex PCR. The sample consists of around 130,000 clones, roughly 83% of them appearing once. What was sequenced was peripheral blood. The receptor source for this set is a woman older than 75 with acute or convalescent COVID-19.

This clone was detected only a few times. CDR3 sequence (DNA): TGCGCCAGCAGCCAAGTACAATTCGGGACAGGGGGCACAGATACGCAGTATTTT. This encodes CASSQVQFGTGGTDTQYF. The chain has TRBV4-1 and TRBJ2-3, with 10 bases identical to TRBD1. V lost 1 base to trimming and J lost 1 base; unmatched junction nucleotides: 8. CDR1 and CDR2 from the germline V gene are MGHRA and YSYEKL. The CDR3 is made up of 18 amino acids.

The chain has TRBV30 and TRBJ2-7, with D maybe TRBD2 (6 bases). Germline-derived CDR1 and CDR2 are GTSNPN and SVGIG (reference sequence). The length of the CDR3 is 13 residues. The V end lost 3 bases, the J end lost 5 bases, and 14 bases lay between the germline ends. The CDR3 nucleotides read TGTGCCTGGAGGGGACTGCGAAGGAACGAGCAGTACTTC. It translates to CAWRGLRRNEQYF. The full variable domain, completed using reference TRBV30 and TRBJ2-7, is SQTIHQWPATLVQPVGSPLSLECTVEGTSNPNLYWYRQAAGRGLQLLFYSVGIGQISSEVPQNLSASRPQDRQFILSSKKLLLSDSGFYLCAWRGLRRNEQYFGPGTRLTVT.

This clone was found a few times. The V call is TRBV5-8, the J call TRBJ1-4, with 8 nucleotides matching TRBD1. V shed 4 bases and J 4 bases; nucleotides not matched to a gene: 9. Germline V gene lookup returns CDR1 SGHTS and CDR2 YDEGEE. The CDR3 extends over 16 amino acids. Here the CDR3 DNA reads TGTGCCAGCAGCATTGGACAGGGTTATAGTAATGAAAAACTGTTTTTT. Translation gives CASSIGQGYSNEKLFF.

The chain uses TRBV6-5 and TRBJ1-6, with D possibly TRBD1 on 6 matching bases. This CDR3 contains 15 residues. Germline lookup yields CDR1 MNHEY and CDR2 SVGAGI. V shed 4 bases and J shed 5 bases, with 12 bases lying between them. For the CDR3, the DNA is TGTGCCAGCAGTTCCGCCAGGACAGATAATTCACCCCTCCACTTT. It translates to CASSSARTDNSPLHF.

The chain couples TRBV7-2 to TRBJ2-3, with 12 bases identical to TRBD2. The germline V gene encodes CDR1 SGHTA and CDR2 FQGNSA. The CDR3 spans 18 residues. Trimming removed 5 bases from V and 0 bases from J; junction bases left unmatched: 9. The CDR3 protein is CASSPRLAGELSTDTQYF. The CDR3 DNA follows: TGTGCCAGCAGCCCAAGACTAGCGGGAGAACTGAGCACAGATACGCAGTATTTT.

V and J are TRBV5-5 and TRBJ1-5, with no clear D. V lost 1 base to trimming and J lost 3 bases, with 11 bases between them. This CDR3 has 15 amino acids. CDR1 and CDR2 from the germline V gene are SGHKS and YYEKEE (reference sequence). In DNA, the CDR3 is TGTGCCAGCAGCTTGAGTTCCACTTCCAATCAGCCCCAGCATTTT. Its protein product is CASSLSSTSNQPQHF. Together with reference TRBV5-5 and TRBJ1-5, the CDR3 gives the full variable domain: DAGVTQSPTHLIKTRGQQVTLRCSPISGHKSVSWYQQVLGQGPQFIFQYYEKEERGRGNFPDRFSARQFPNYSSELNVNALLLGDSALYLCASSLSSTSNQPQHFGDGTRLSIL.

The V gene is TRBV9, the J gene TRBJ2-1; D might be TRBD1 (7 bases). The CDR3 length is 17 residues. V was pared by 4 bases and J by 4 bases, with 21 bases between. The germline CDR1 and CDR2 sequences are SGDLS and YYNGEE. In nucleotides, the CDR3 is TGTGCCAGCAGCAATCAGGGGGGACATAGGATATACAATGAGCAGTTCTTC. This translates into CASSNQGGHRIYNEQFF.

V usage is TRBV3-1 (or the pseudogene TRBV3-2) and J usage is TRBJ1-5; possibly TRBD1 for D (6 bases). The CDR3 loop spans 16 amino acids. Germline V gene lookup returns CDR1 LGHDT and CDR2 YNNKEL (reference sequence). V shed 0 bases and J shed 10 bases, with 19 bases lying between them. The CDR3 bases are TGTGCCAGCAGCCAAGATGGGGGTTGGAGGGGGGGACCCCAGCATTTT. As protein: CASSQDGGWRGGPQHF.

Points on this clone: Other DNA sequences from this sample encode an identical CDR3 as well. The chain joins TRBV7-2 to TRBJ1-5; 9 bases match TRBD1. V was pared by 4 bases and J by 2 bases, with 3 bases of the junction left unmatched. Germline CDR1 reads SGHTA; CDR2 reads FQGNSA. CDR3 size: 15 residues. CDR3 amino acids: CASSSQGARNQPQHF. The CDR3 DNA is TGTGCCAGCAGCTCACAGGGGGCCCGCAATCAGCCCCAGCATTTT.

V gene TRBV2 combines with J gene TRBJ1-5; the D is unclear. The CDR3 has 13 amino acids. The V and J ends lost 4 bases and 5 bases respectively, with 9 bases between them. Germline CDR1 SNHLY, CDR2 FYNNEI. CDR3 in DNA: TGTGCCAGCAGTGTTTACAGAGATCAGCCCCAGCATTTT. Translating it yields CASSVYRDQPQHF.

The chain carries TRBV2 and TRBJ2-3; 9 bases fit TRBD1. The CDR3 length is 13 residues. J was trimmed by 4 bases and V by 8 bases; bases with no gene match: 4. Germline CDR1 reads SNHLY; CDR2 reads FYNNEI. The CDR3 sequence: CASGDRDADTQYF. The CDR3 bases are TGTGCCAGCGGGGACAGGGATGCAGATACGCAGTATTTT.

The V gene is TRBV6-5, the J gene TRBJ2-1, with D unclear. Germline CDR1 and CDR2: MNHEY and SVGAGI. Trimming left V 0 bases short and J 7 bases short, with 4 bases between. The CDR3 length is 12 residues. The DNA of the CDR3 is TGTGCCAGCAGTTACTCCCGGAATGAGCAGTTCTTC. Residues: CASSYSRNEQFF.

J is TRBJ2-5 and V is TRBV7-9, with TRBD2 identical over 7 bases. Germline CDR1 and CDR2: SEHNR and FQNEAQ (reference sequence). Trimming cost V 5 bases and J 2 bases; bases outside gene matches: 14. This CDR3 is built from 17 residues. CDR3 DNA: TGTGCCAGCAGCCCAAGGGGAGGGAAGGGGAGTCAAGAGACCCAGTACTTC. Residues: CASSPRGGKGSQETQYF.

This chain links TRBV7-2 with TRBJ1-1, with D possibly matching TRBD1 (6 bases). Germline values: CDR1 SGHTA, CDR2 FQGNSA. Trimming took off 4 bases at V and 1 base at J, with 10 bases between the two ends. The CDR3 totals 14 residues. The CDR3 reads CASSSGTRNTEAFF. Written as DNA, the CDR3 is TGTGCCAGCAGCTCAGGGACAAGGAACACTGAAGCTTTCTTT.

This rearrangement joins TRBV4-1 to TRBJ1-4; D is perhaps TRBD1 (5 bases). The CDR3 runs to 17 residues. Germline V gene lookup returns CDR1 MGHRA and CDR2 YSYEKL. V lost 0 bases and J lost 4, with 15 bases in between. CDR3 sequence: CASSQDRRGLFNEKLFF. The CDR3 region has the DNA TGCGCCAGCAGCCAAGATCGCCGGGGGTTATTTAATGAAAAACTGTTTTTT.

The chain joins TRBV4-2 to TRBJ2-1; 8 nucleotides align to TRBD2. V was pared by 4 bases and J by 6 bases, with 11 bases of the junction left unmatched. Per germline, CDR1 LGHNA and CDR2 YNFKEQ. The CDR3 consists of 16 residues. The CDR3 here is CASSPGAGVQGNEQFF. The DNA of the CDR3 is TGTGCCAGCAGCCCGGGAGCGGGGGTACAAGGCAATGAGCAGTTCTTC.

In this sample, this clone turned up once. This chain links TRBV20-1 with TRBJ1-2; D unclear. The germline V gene has CDR1 DFQATT and CDR2 SNEGSKA (reference sequence). The CDR3 consists of 13 residues. The V and J ends lost 3 bases and 4 bases respectively, with 12 bases between them. The CDR3 loop is CSASWRRGYGYTF. The CDR3, as DNA: TGCAGTGCTAGTTGGCGGCGCGGCTATGGCTACACCTTC.

The chain recombines TRBV27 with TRBJ2-3; D is unclear. With 6 bases removed from V and 3 bases from J, the gap between germline ends came to 7 bases. This CDR3 is built from 12 residues. Germline CDR1 reads MNHEY; CDR2 reads SMNVEV (reference sequence). The DNA for the CDR3 is TGTGCCAGCAGACGCCAGACAGATACGCAGTATTTT. Translating it yields CASRRQTDTQYF.

V gene TRBV12-3 or TRBV12-4 combines with J gene TRBJ1-5, with a weak D call TRBD1 (5 bases). The CDR3 loop spans 13 amino acids. Trimming removed 5 bases at V and 4 bases at J, with 9 bases between. The DNA of the CDR3 is TGTGCCAGCAGTGAAAACAGGAATCAGCCCCAGCATTTT. As protein: CASSENRNQPQHF.

The chain recombines TRBV9 with TRBJ2-2; maybe TRBD1 (6 bases). The CDR3 has 16 amino acids. Germline CDR1 SGDLS, CDR2 YYNGEE. Trimming took 4 bases from V and 5 from J, leaving 18 bases between them. The CDR3 reads CASSPPSTGGTGELFF. CDR3 DNA sequence: TGTGCCAGCAGCCCCCCCTCGACAGGCGGTACCGGGGAGCTGTTTTTT.

J is TRBJ2-7 and V is TRBV6-6; the D gene is possibly TRBD2 (5 bases). CDR3 length: 13 amino acids. Germline values: CDR1 MNHNY, CDR2 SVGAGI (reference sequence). Trimming pared 0 bases from V and 7 bases from J, leaving 10 bases between. CDR3 protein: CASSYSSTGEQYF. CDR3 sequence (DNA): TGTGCCAGCAGTTACTCGTCGACGGGGGAGCAGTACTTC.

The genes are TRBV3-1 (or the pseudogene TRBV3-2) and TRBJ1-1; 10 bases are a match to TRBD1. Trimming at V came to 0 bases and at J to 6 bases, leaving 7 bases not matched to a gene. The CDR3 is 16 amino acids. The germline V gene has CDR1 LGHDT and CDR2 YNNKEL (reference sequence). Here the CDR3 reads CASSQDEDRGGPEAFF. CDR3 nucleotides: TGTGCCAGCAGCCAAGACGAGGACAGGGGGGGCCCTGAAGCTTTCTTT.

The chain couples TRBV19 to TRBJ1-4; D gene ambiguous. Germline V gene sequence: CDR1 LNHDA, CDR2 SQIVND (reference sequence). The germline V and J ends were trimmed by 1 base and 3 bases, with 6 bases remaining between them. The CDR3 contains 14 residues. The DNA for the CDR3 is TGTGCCAGTAGTATAGGTCTAGCTAATGAAAAACTGTTTTTT. This translates into CASSIGLANEKLFF.

In DNA, the CDR3 is TGTGCCAGTAGTATCCGTACAACCTACGAGCAGTACTTC. Translated: CASSIRTTYEQYF. The chain couples TRBV19 to TRBJ2-7, with D unresolved. This CDR3 comprises 13 residues. The V end was cut by 3 bases, the J end by 2 bases, with 8 bases between. The germline CDR1 and CDR2 sequences are LNHDA and SQIVND (reference sequence).